These 17 T cell receptor beta chains were sequenced from one sample in a study of T-cell memory formation after mild COVID-19. TCRdb reprocessed the 5' RACE reads via MiXCR and lists one record per CDR3 protein. The sample includes 250,000 to 350,000 distinct CDR3 sequences, 15% to 20% of them seen just once. The sequencing input was PBMCs or a T cell subset sorted from them (not recorded which). These receptors were collected from a man younger than 30 who had mild COVID-19 (a few samples of this study predate the infection). Cell type and time point are not known.

The chain is built from TRBV28 and TRBJ1-5; TRBD1 matches at 8 bases. The CDR3 consists of 14 residues. Germline V lookup: CDR1 MDHEN, CDR2 SYDVKM. The trim removed 6 bases at V and 5 bases at J, leaving 6 bases unmatched. The CDR3 region is CASSRQGSYQPQHF. CDR3 nucleotides: TGTGCCAGCAGCAGACAGGGGAGTTATCAGCCCCAGCATTTT. The full variable domain, completed using reference TRBV28 and TRBJ1-5, is DVKVTQSSRYLVKRTGEKVFLECVQDMDHENMFWYRQDPGLGLRLIYFSYDVKMKEKGDIPEGYSVSREKKERFSLILESASTNQTSMYLCASSRQGSYQPQHFGDGTRLSIL.

J is TRBJ2-5 and V is TRBV11-2, with 8 bases lining up with TRBD2. Germline V gives CDR1 SGHAT, CDR2 FQNNGV. This CDR3 contains 13 residues. V dropped 5 bases and J dropped 5; count of bases not matched to a gene: 4. The DNA of the CDR3 is TGTGCCAGCAGCCGTAGCGGGGTGGAGACCCAGTACTTC. Translated, it gives CASSRSGVETQYF.

The V gene is TRBV19, the J gene TRBJ2-3; D is uncertain. The length of the CDR3 is 15 residues. V lost 4 bases to trimming and J lost 2 bases, with 13 bases between them. The V gene's germline CDR1 is LNHDA and CDR2 SQIVND (reference sequence). CDR3: CASSTESLTTDTQYF. The CDR3, as DNA: TGTGCCAGTAGTACTGAAAGTCTAACCACAGATACGCAGTATTTT.

This chain uses TRBV6-5 with TRBJ1-2; D is undetermined. The germline V and J ends were trimmed by 0 bases and 4 bases, with 6 bases remaining between them. Looked up from germline, CDR1 is MNHEY and CDR2 is SVGAGI. The CDR3 spans 13 residues. CDR3 DNA sequence: TGTGCCAGCAGTTACTCAGAATCCTATGGCTACACCTTC. Protein product: CASSYSESYGYTF.

This clonotype has more than one count but fewer than ten. V and J are TRBV3-1 and TRBJ2-2; D is unclear. From germline, CDR1 is LGHDT and CDR2 YNNKEL (reference sequence). The CDR3 is made up of 13 amino acids. Trimming stripped 7 bases from V and 6 bases from J, with 12 bases between. The CDR3 here is CASTSLGSGELFF. As DNA, the CDR3 is TGTGCCAGCACCTCTCTGGGCTCCGGGGAGCTGTTTTTT.

This clonotype was seen a handful of times. The chain couples TRBV5-6 to TRBJ2-4, with D hard to call. V shed 3 bases and J shed 9 bases, with 13 bases lying between them. The length of the CDR3 is 13 residues. Germline V gene sequence: CDR1 SGHDT, CDR2 YYEEEE. The CDR3 nucleotides are TGTGCCAGCAGCTCCCCCCCCAAGAGCATTCAGTACTTC. It translates to CASSSPPKSIQYF. Variable domain in full (rest from reference TRBV5-6 and TRBJ2-4): DAGVTQSPTHLIKTRGQQVTLRCSPKSGHDTVSWYQQALGQGPQFIFQYYEEEERQRGNFPDRFSGHQFPNYSSELNVNALLLGDSALYLCASSSPPKSIQYFGAGTRLSVL.

V usage is TRBV6-2 or TRBV6-3 and J usage is TRBJ1-1; D unclear. This CDR3 region has 12 residues. Trimming pared 7 bases from V and 3 bases from J, leaving 9 bases between. Per germline, CDR1 MNHEY and CDR2 SVGEGT. The CDR3 loop reads CASKLGYTEAFF. The CDR3 DNA follows: TGTGCCAGCAAATTGGGGTACACTGAAGCTTTCTTT.

This clonotype appeared a few times. The rearrangement uses TRBV27 and TRBJ2-3, with 10 bases identical to TRBD2. There are 19 residues in the CDR3. CDR1 is MNHEY, CDR2 SMNVEV, per germline (reference sequence). The V gene end was trimmed by 7 bases and the J gene end by 1 base; junction bases not matched to a gene: 17. The CDR3 here is CASTLKGELAGRRTDTQYF. DNA of the CDR3: TGTGCCAGCACCCTGAAGGGGGAACTAGCGGGACGTCGCACAGATACGCAGTATTTT.

The chain carries TRBV18 and TRBJ2-5; 8 nucleotides match TRBD2. The ends lost 5 bases at V and 3 bases at J; junction bases unmatched: 5. This CDR3 is built from 14 residues. The germline V gene has CDR1 KGHSH and CDR2 LQKENI. The CDR3 DNA follows: TGTGCCAGCTCATCTAGCGGGCGGAAAGAGACCCAGTACTTC. Its protein product is CASSSSGRKETQYF.

CDR3 in DNA: TGTGCCACCAGTGACTCCCGCGGGGCCGGGCAGCCCCAGCATTTT. Protein: CATSDSRGAGQPQHF. The J gene is TRBJ1-5, the V gene TRBV24-1; the D gene is possibly TRBD1 (5 bases). CDR3 length: 15 amino acids. The V and J ends lost 4 bases and 7 bases respectively, with 16 bases between them. Looked up from germline, CDR1 is KGHDR and CDR2 is SFDVKD.

The chain couples TRBV18 to TRBJ1-2; no clear D. Germline CDR1 KGHSH, CDR2 LQKENI. V lost 1 base and J lost 2, with 8 bases in between. The CDR3 is 14 amino acids. For the CDR3, the DNA is TGTGCCAGCTCACCACGCCAGCTCAACTATGGCTACACCTTC. Amino acid sequence: CASSPRQLNYGYTF.

This clonotype was counted only a few times. The chain couples TRBV20-1 to TRBJ2-1, with 8 bases matching TRBD2. CDR3 length: 15 amino acids. Germline values: CDR1 DFQATT, CDR2 SNEGSKA (reference sequence). V was clipped by 1 base and J by 5 bases; unmatched bases: 7. This CDR3 reads CSARADAGGHNEQFF. CDR3 DNA sequence: TGCAGTGCTAGAGCGGATGCGGGGGGCCACAATGAGCAGTTCTTC.

The chain joins TRBV12-3 or TRBV12-4 to TRBJ1-1; possible D gene TRBD1, 5 bases. The length of the CDR3 is 13 residues. Trimming removed 3 bases from V and 1 base from J, with 6 bases in between. The CDR3 protein is CASSFDRNTEAFF. DNA of the CDR3: TGTGCCAGCAGTTTTGACAGGAACACTGAAGCTTTCTTT.

In this sample, this clonotype turned up many times. The chain combines TRBV7-3 with TRBJ2-6; D gene unclear. V was pared by 7 bases and J by 10 bases, with 23 bases between. CDR3 length: 16 residues. Per the germline V gene, CDR1 is SGHTA and CDR2 is FQGTGA. The CDR3 protein is CASTTHWAARFNVLTF. The CDR3 coding sequence is TGTGCCAGCACCACCCACTGGGCAGCGAGGTTTAACGTCCTGACTTTC.

This clonotype has a handful of counts. The rearrangement links TRBV11-2 to TRBJ2-1, with TRBD1 as a possible D gene (6 bases). From germline, CDR1 is SGHAT and CDR2 FQNNGV. The V and J ends lost 7 bases and 6 bases respectively, with 10 bases between them. The CDR3 runs 12 residues. The CDR3: CASKSGANEQFF. In DNA, the CDR3 is TGTGCCAGCAAGTCAGGGGCCAATGAGCAGTTCTTC.

For the CDR3, the DNA is TGTGCCATCAGTGAATACCGGGGAAACTACGAGCAGTACGTC. Its translation: CAISEYRGNYEQYV. The chain joins TRBV10-3 to TRBJ2-7, with D possibly matching TRBD2 (5 bases). V lost 3 bases to trimming and J lost 3 bases, with 12 bases between them. The CDR3 runs to 14 residues. Germline CDR1 is ENHRY and CDR2 is SYGVKD.

This clonotype was detected a few times. The genes are TRBV9 and TRBJ2-1; 13 nucleotides match TRBD2. Germline trimming cut 3 bases from V and 3 bases from J; bases unmatched to any gene: 3. Germline CDR1 SGDLS, CDR2 YYNGEE. There are 16 residues in the CDR3. The CDR3 region has the DNA TGTGCCAGCAGCGGTCGACTAGCGGGGGGCTACAATGAGCAGTTCTTC. Its protein is CASSGRLAGGYNEQFF.